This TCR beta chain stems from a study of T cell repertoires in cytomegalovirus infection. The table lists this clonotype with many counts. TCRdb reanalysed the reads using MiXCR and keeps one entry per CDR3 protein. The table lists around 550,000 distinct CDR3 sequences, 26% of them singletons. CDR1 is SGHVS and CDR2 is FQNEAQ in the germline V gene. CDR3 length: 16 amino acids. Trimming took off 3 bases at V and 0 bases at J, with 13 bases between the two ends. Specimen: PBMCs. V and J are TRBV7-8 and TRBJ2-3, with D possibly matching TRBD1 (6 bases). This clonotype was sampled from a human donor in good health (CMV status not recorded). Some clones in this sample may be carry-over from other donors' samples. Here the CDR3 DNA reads TGTGCCAGCAGCTTCCGACAGGCGACTAGCACAGATACGCAGTATTTT. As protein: CASSFRQATSTDTQYF.